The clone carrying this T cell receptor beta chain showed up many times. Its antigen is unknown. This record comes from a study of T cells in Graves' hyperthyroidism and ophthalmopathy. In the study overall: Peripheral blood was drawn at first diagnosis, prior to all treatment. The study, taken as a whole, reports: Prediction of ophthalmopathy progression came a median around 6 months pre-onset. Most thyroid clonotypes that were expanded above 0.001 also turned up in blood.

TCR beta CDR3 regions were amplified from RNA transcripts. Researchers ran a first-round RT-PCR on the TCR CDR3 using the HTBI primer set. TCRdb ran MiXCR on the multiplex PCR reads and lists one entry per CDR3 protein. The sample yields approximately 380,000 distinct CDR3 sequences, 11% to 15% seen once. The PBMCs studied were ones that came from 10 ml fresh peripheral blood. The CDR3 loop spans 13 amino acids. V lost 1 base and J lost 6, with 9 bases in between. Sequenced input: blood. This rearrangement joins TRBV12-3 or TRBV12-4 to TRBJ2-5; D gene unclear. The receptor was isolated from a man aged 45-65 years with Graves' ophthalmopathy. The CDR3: CASSLVVVKTQYF. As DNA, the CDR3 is TGTGCCAGCAGTTTAGTGGTTGTGAAGACCCAGTACTTC.